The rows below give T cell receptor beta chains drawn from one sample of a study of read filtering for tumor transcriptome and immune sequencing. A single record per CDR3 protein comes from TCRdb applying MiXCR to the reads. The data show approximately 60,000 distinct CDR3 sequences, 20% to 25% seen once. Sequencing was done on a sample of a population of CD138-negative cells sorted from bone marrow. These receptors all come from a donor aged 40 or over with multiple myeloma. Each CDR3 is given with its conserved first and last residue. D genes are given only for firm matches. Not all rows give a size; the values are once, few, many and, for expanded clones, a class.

cdr3_aa: CSVSPSGGTGELFF; cdr3_nt: TGCAGCGTTTCCCCTTCCGGAGGCACCGGGGAGCTGTTTTTT; v_call: TRBV29-1; cdr3_length: 14; clone_size: many; j_call: TRBJ2-2; d_call: .
cdr3_aa: CASSSRDRVTGELFF; cdr3_nt: TGTGCCAGCAGCTCCCGGGACAGGGTCACCGGGGAGCTGTTTTTT; v_call: TRBV5-4; cdr3_length: 15; clone_size: many; j_call: TRBJ2-2; d_call: TRBD1
cdr3_aa: CASSSQQGGYTDTQYF; cdr3_nt: TGTGCCAGCAGCTCGCAGCAGGGGGGCTACACAGATACGCAGTATTTT; v_call: TRBV7-9; cdr3_length: 16; clone_size: many; j_call: TRBJ2-3; d_call: .
cdr3_aa: CASSHSGSGAQETQYF; cdr3_nt: TGCGCCAGCAGCCACTCCGGGTCAGGAGCACAAGAGACCCAGTACTTC; v_call: TRBV4-1; cdr3_length: 16; clone_size: .; j_call: TRBJ2-5; d_call: .
cdr3_aa: CASSLDVGETYNEQFF; cdr3_nt: TGTGCCAGCAGTTTGGATGTGGGGGAAACCTACAATGAGCAGTTCTTC; v_call: TRBV27; cdr3_length: 16; clone_size: many; j_call: TRBJ2-1; d_call: .
cdr3_aa: CASSTRTGSPGNTIYF; cdr3_nt: TGTGCCAGCAGCACCCGGACAGGGAGCCCTGGAAACACCATATATTTT; v_call: TRBV7-2; cdr3_length: 16; clone_size: .; j_call: TRBJ1-3; d_call: TRBD1
cdr3_aa: CASGTSEDTQYF; cdr3_nt: TGCGCCAGCGGGACTAGCGAAGATACGCAGTATTTT; v_call: TRBV10-1; cdr3_length: 12; clone_size: .; j_call: TRBJ2-3; d_call: TRBD2
cdr3_aa: CASSMIAGHSNTGELFF; cdr3_nt: TGCGCCAGCAGTATGATCGCGGGGCATTCGAACACCGGGGAGCTGTTTTTT; v_call: TRBV5-1; cdr3_length: 17; clone_size: many; j_call: TRBJ2-2; d_call: .
cdr3_aa: CASRAWGGVNQPQHF; cdr3_nt: TGTGCCAGCAGGGCTTGGGGGGGAGTGAATCAGCCCCAGCATTTT; v_call: TRBV2; cdr3_length: 15; clone_size: .; j_call: TRBJ1-5; d_call: .
cdr3_aa: CASSLVGPGNTIYF; cdr3_nt: TGTGCCAGCAGTTTAGTGGGGCCTGGAAACACCATATATTTT; v_call: TRBV12-3/TRBV12-4; cdr3_length: 14; clone_size: .; j_call: TRBJ1-3; d_call: .
cdr3_aa: CASSFGTTYEQYF; cdr3_nt: TGTGCCAGCAGTTTCGGGACAACCTACGAGCAGTACTTC; v_call: TRBV28; cdr3_length: 13; clone_size: many; j_call: TRBJ2-7; d_call: .
cdr3_aa: CSASFSRYEQYF; cdr3_nt: TGCAGTGCTAGTTTTAGTCGCTACGAGCAGTACTTC; v_call: TRBV20-1; cdr3_length: 12; clone_size: .; j_call: TRBJ2-7; d_call: .
cdr3_aa: CVSSLAPGQPQHF; cdr3_nt: TGCGTTAGCAGCTTAGCGCCGGGGCAGCCCCAGCATTTT; v_call: TRBV7-7; cdr3_length: 13; clone_size: .; j_call: TRBJ1-5; d_call: .
cdr3_aa: CASSTAENTEAFF; cdr3_nt: TGTGCCAGCAGTACAGCGGAGAACACTGAAGCTTTCTTT; v_call: TRBV12-3/TRBV12-4; cdr3_length: 13; clone_size: many; j_call: TRBJ1-1; d_call: .
cdr3_aa: CASSLGRQTSGANVLTF; cdr3_nt: TGTGCCAGCAGTTTAGGGCGACAAACCTCTGGGGCCAACGTCCTGACTTTC; v_call: TRBV12-3/TRBV12-4; cdr3_length: 17; clone_size: many; j_call: TRBJ2-6; d_call: .
cdr3_aa: CAISEATSGGTKNIQYF; cdr3_nt: TGTGCCATCAGTGAGGCTACTAGCGGGGGGACCAAAAACATTCAGTACTTC; v_call: TRBV10-3; cdr3_length: 17; clone_size: many; j_call: TRBJ2-4; d_call: TRBD2
cdr3_aa: CASSLDRAGKNIQYF; cdr3_nt: TGTGCCAGCAGCCTGGACAGGGCTGGCAAAAACATTCAGTACTTC; v_call: TRBV7-8; cdr3_length: 15; clone_size: .; j_call: TRBJ2-4; d_call: TRBD1
cdr3_aa: CAIGGGASTDTQYF; cdr3_nt: TGTGCCATCGGTGGAGGTGCTAGCACAGATACGCAGTATTTT; v_call: TRBV10-3; cdr3_length: 14; clone_size: .; j_call: TRBJ2-3; d_call: .
cdr3_aa: CSARDRGRLDAQYF; cdr3_nt: TGCAGTGCTAGGGACAGGGGGCGCTTGGATGCGCAGTATTTT; v_call: TRBV20-1; cdr3_length: 14; clone_size: .; j_call: TRBJ2-3; d_call: TRBD1
cdr3_aa: CASSPTVSGELFF; cdr3_nt: TGTGCCAGCAGCCCAACAGTCTCCGGGGAGCTGTTTTTT; v_call: TRBV7-9; cdr3_length: 13; clone_size: many; j_call: TRBJ2-2; d_call: .
cdr3_aa: CASSAHTGDYEQYF; cdr3_nt: TGTGCCAGCAGTGCTCACACCGGGGACTACGAGCAGTACTTC; v_call: TRBV28; cdr3_length: 14; clone_size: many; j_call: TRBJ2-7; d_call: .
cdr3_aa: CASSPTASNEKLFF; cdr3_nt: TGTGCCAGTAGTCCGACTGCCTCAAATGAAAAACTGTTTTTT; v_call: TRBV19; cdr3_length: 14; clone_size: .; j_call: TRBJ1-4; d_call: .
cdr3_aa: CASSRVYEQYF; cdr3_nt: TGTGCCAGCAGCCGAGTCTACGAGCAGTACTTC; v_call: TRBV3-1; cdr3_length: 11; clone_size: few; j_call: TRBJ2-7; d_call: .
cdr3_aa: CASSLEGSLSYNEQFF; cdr3_nt: TGTGCCAGCAGCTTAGAGGGAAGCCTCTCCTACAATGAGCAGTTCTTC; v_call: TRBV7-9; cdr3_length: 16; clone_size: .; j_call: TRBJ2-1; d_call: .
cdr3_aa: CASSPLGGTGYTFF; cdr3_nt: TGCGCCAGCAGCCCGTTGGGGGGGACAGGGTATACTTTCTTT; v_call: TRBV4-1; cdr3_length: 14; clone_size: many; j_call: TRBJ1-1; d_call: TRBD1
cdr3_aa: CSVWFGNYNEQFF; cdr3_nt: TGCAGCGTTTGGTTCGGAAACTACAATGAGCAGTTCTTC; v_call: TRBV29-1; cdr3_length: 13; clone_size: few; j_call: TRBJ2-1; d_call: .
cdr3_aa: CASSPGLKNEQFF; cdr3_nt: TGTGCCAGCAGCCCGGGACTAAAGAATGAGCAGTTCTTC; v_call: TRBV7-2; cdr3_length: 13; clone_size: many; j_call: TRBJ2-1; d_call: TRBD2
cdr3_aa: CASSQGLAGGRTDTQYF; cdr3_nt: TGCGCCAGCAGCCAAGGACTAGCGGGAGGGCGCACAGATACGCAGTATTTT; v_call: TRBV5-1; cdr3_length: 17; clone_size: many; j_call: TRBJ2-3; d_call: TRBD2
cdr3_aa: CASSSTGTEQYF; cdr3_nt: TGTGCCAGCAGCTCAACCGGGACAGAGCAGTACTTC; v_call: TRBV7-9; cdr3_length: 12; clone_size: few; j_call: TRBJ2-7; d_call: .